Reported below is one TCR beta chain. These data are taken from a study of cytomegalovirus exposure and HLA in healthy donors. Study background: Ancestry clustering placed roughly 86% of several hundred genotyped donors in the Caucasian-associated cluster.

Primers: 60 Vbeta forward and 13 Jbeta reverse. Method: immunoSEQ multiplex PCR; TCRdb's copy keeps in-frame clones and lacks some. Of about 130,000 clones in the sample, 70% to 85% were seen once. The germline V and J ends were trimmed by 6 bases and 4 bases, with 9 bases remaining between them. Germline V gene lookup returns CDR1 SQVTM and CDR2 ANQGSEA. The CDR3 covers 11 residues. The sequenced material came from PBMCs. The V and J genes are TRBV29-1 and TRBJ2-5, with D maybe TRBD2 (7 bases). This sequence was found in a boy younger than 10 in good health and CMV-seronegative. The CDR3 sequence is CSVGGGETQYF. The CDR3 region has the DNA TGCAGCGTAGGGGGGGGAGAGACCCAGTACTTC.